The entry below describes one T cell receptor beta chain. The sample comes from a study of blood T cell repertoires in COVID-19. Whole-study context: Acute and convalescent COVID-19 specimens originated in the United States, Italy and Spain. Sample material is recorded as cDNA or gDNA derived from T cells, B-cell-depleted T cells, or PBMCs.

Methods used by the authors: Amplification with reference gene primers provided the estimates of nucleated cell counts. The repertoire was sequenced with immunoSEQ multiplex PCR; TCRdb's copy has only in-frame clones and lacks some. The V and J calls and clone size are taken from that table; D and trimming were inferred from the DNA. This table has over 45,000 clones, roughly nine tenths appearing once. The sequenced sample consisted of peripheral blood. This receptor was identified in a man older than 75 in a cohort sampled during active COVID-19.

The DNA for the CDR3 is TGTGCCAGCAGTTACACGGACAGGTCATTCTCGAATGAGCAGTTCTTC. Translation gives CASSYTDRSFSNEQFF. This chain joins TRBV6-5 and TRBJ2-1; 7 bases map to TRBD1. This CDR3 is 16 amino acids long. V shed 2 bases and J 7 bases; nucleotides not matched to a gene: 11. Germline CDR1 MNHEY, CDR2 SVGAGI.